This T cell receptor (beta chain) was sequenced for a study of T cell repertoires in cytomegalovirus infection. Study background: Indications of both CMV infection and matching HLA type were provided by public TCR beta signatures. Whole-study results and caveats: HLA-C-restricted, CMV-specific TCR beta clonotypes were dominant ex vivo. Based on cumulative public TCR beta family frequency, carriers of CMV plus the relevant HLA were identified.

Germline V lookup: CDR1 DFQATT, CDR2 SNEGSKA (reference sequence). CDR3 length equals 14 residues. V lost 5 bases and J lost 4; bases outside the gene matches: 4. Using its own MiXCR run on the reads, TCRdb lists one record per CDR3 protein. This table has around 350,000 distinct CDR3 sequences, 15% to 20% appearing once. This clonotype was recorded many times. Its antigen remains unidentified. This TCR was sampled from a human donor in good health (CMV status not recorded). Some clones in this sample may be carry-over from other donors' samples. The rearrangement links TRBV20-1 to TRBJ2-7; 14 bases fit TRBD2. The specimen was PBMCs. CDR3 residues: CSARLAGGWYEQYF. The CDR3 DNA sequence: TGCAGTGCTCGACTAGCGGGAGGGTGGTACGAGCAGTACTTC.